This TCR beta chain emerged from a study of glioma-infiltrating T cells. Whole-study results and caveats: Tissue and blood shared very few CDR3 sequences. Above-expected tissue-blood divergence occurred in all gliomas, most in low-grade ones.

The CDR3 runs 14 residues. The germline CDR1 and CDR2 sequences are MDHEN and SYDVKM. Trimming stripped 6 bases from V and 9 bases from J, with 18 bases between. The iRepertoire nested amplicon-rescue multiplex PCR amplified TCR alpha and beta CDR3s from RNA. Tissue mRNA or PBMC total RNA, about 85-400 ng, went into one-step reverse transcription and amplification. TCRdb re-analysed the multiplex PCR reads in MiXCR, keeping a single row per CDR3 protein. Here the sample spans about 99,000 distinct CDR3 sequences, around 31% being singletons. Note on this clonotype: Its antigen is as yet unknown.

Sequences were obtained from glioma tissue, nonneoplastic brain tissue, or PBMCs (not recorded which). The chain combines TRBV28 with TRBJ2-1; TRBD1 is a possible D gene (5 bases). The receptor was derived from a human donor with low-grade glioma or glioblastoma, undergoing nonglioma brain surgery, or in good health (not recorded which). In DNA, the CDR3 is TGTGCCAGCAGAAATGCAGGGTCTTCGGCTGAGCAGTTCTTC. The encoded protein is CASRNAGSSAEQFF.